Each of the 8 T cell receptor beta chains below was sequenced from the same sample in a study of PD-L1 blockade in urothelial cancer. The sample's time point: pretreatment peripheral blood. Libraries were prepared by immunoSEQ multiplex PCR; TCRdb keeps only in-frame clonotypes and omits some of them. The sample comprises around 63,000 clones, roughly 76% of which are singletons, and roughly 5% rests with the top ten. The material sequenced was PBMCs, taken around atezolizumab (anti-PD-L1) treatment. All receptors come from a man between 65 and 80 years old with urothelial cancer.

The chain combines TRBV2 with TRBJ2-2; 8 bases line up with TRBD1. The CDR3 is 16 amino acids. V shed 4 bases, J shed 5 bases, and the junction held 9 bases outside the gene matches. CDR1 is SNHLY, CDR2 FYNNEI, per germline. CDR3 nucleotides: TGTGCCAGCAGTGGGTTCAGGGGGCAGGGGACCGGGGAGCTGTTTTTT. Its protein is CASSGFRGQGTGELFF. Filled out from reference TRBV2 and TRBJ2-2, the complete variable domain reads EPEVTQTPSHQVTQMGQEVILRCVPISNHLYFYWYRQILGQKVEFLVSFYNNEISEKSEIFDDQFSVERPDGSNFTLKIRSTKLEDSAMYFCASSGFRGQGTGELFFGEGSRLTVL.

The chain employs TRBV6-4 and TRBJ1-2; D is ambiguous. The CDR3 spans 9 residues. V was clipped by 6 bases and J by 13 bases, with 9 bases between them. The V gene's germline CDR1 is MRHNA and CDR2 SNTAGT. The chain's CDR3 is CASRDDFTF. The CDR3 DNA follows: TGTGCCAGCAGAGACGACTTCACCTTC.

The chain carries TRBV5-4 and TRBJ2-3; 10 nucleotides line up with TRBD2. The trim removed 0 bases at V and 4 bases at J, leaving 5 bases unmatched. The CDR3 has 16 amino acids. The germline V gene has CDR1 SGHNT and CDR2 YYREEE (reference sequence). The CDR3 reads CASSLDLAGEPDTQYF. The CDR3 DNA is TGTGCCAGCAGCTTGGATCTAGCGGGAGAGCCAGATACGCAGTATTTT.

The rearrangement uses TRBV6-5 and TRBJ1-1; D unresolved. Per the germline V gene, CDR1 is MNHEY and CDR2 is SVGAGI. V was shortened by 0 bases and J by 5 bases, with 13 bases between the two germline ends. The CDR3 is made up of 15 amino acids. The CDR3 protein is CASSYSTGGVTEAFF. CDR3 in DNA: TGTGCCAGCAGTTACTCGACCGGCGGAGTGACTGAAGCTTTCTTT.

The J gene is TRBJ2-2, the V gene TRBV2; D is unresolved. The ends were cut back, 4 bases at V and 3 bases at J, with 9 bases in the middle. The CDR3 runs to 14 residues. Germline assignment: CDR1 SNHLY and CDR2 FYNNEI. DNA of the CDR3: TGTGCCAGCAGTGGCCGCCAGTACACCGGGGAGCTGTTTTTT. It is translated as CASSGRQYTGELFF.

The chain employs TRBV10-3 and TRBJ2-7; 8 nucleotides agree with TRBD2. The CDR3 is made up of 15 amino acids. CDR1 is ENHRY and CDR2 is SYGVKD in the germline V gene. V lost 0 bases and J lost 2; bases outside the gene matches: 3. In nucleotides, the CDR3 is TGTGCCATCAGTGAGTCCCGGACTAGCACCTACGAGCAGTACTTC. It specifies CAISESRTSTYEQYF.

The genes are TRBV20-1 and TRBJ2-3; D possibly corresponds to TRBD2 (6 bases). Per the germline V gene, CDR1 is DFQATT and CDR2 is SNEGSKA (reference sequence). V lost 2 bases to trimming and J lost 8 bases, with 8 bases between them. The length of the CDR3 is 11 residues. In DNA form, the CDR3 reads TGCAGTGCTAGAACGGAGGGTACGCAGTATTTT. Amino acids: CSARTEGTQYF.

V is TRBV18 and J is TRBJ2-7, with TRBD1 identical over 8 bases. Trimming at V came to 6 bases and at J to 3 bases, leaving 7 bases not matched to a gene. CDR3 length: 14 residues. Germline CDR1 is KGHSH and CDR2 is LQKENI. CDR3 region: CASSPGTGRYEQYF. DNA for the CDR3: TGTGCCAGCTCCCCCGGGACAGGCCGCTACGAGCAGTACTTC.